This T cell receptor beta chain was profiled in a study of T cell responses to AZD1222 COVID-19 vaccine. The wider study: Pooled together were second doses at about 4 or about 12 weeks.

The study's findings and limits: Possibly, clonal diversity was underestimated; donors were largely white British and included more females. Just a handful of AZD1222 recipients were seropositive at baseline. Repertoire sampling happened only post peak T cell response.

This CDR3 comprises 15 residues. Trimming left V 1 base short and J 4 bases short, with 14 bases between. Per the germline V gene, CDR1 is SGHRS and CDR2 is YFSETQ. With regard to this clone: The antigen is unknown.

Using immunoSEQ multiplex PCR, the repertoire was profiled, and TCRdb retains in-frame clones only, with some absent. The table records just under 35,000 clones, 65% to 90% of them present only once. The source is an adult in good health. Material: peripheral blood, obtained on day 0 of AZD1222 vaccination. The chain joins TRBV5-1 to TRBJ1-1; D unresolved. CDR3 sequence reads: CASSLSGGSVTEAFF. In nucleotides, the CDR3 is TGCGCCAGCAGCTTGAGTGGAGGATCGGTCACTGAAGCTTTCTTT. Full variable domain (outside the CDR3, taken from reference TRBV5-1 and TRBJ1-1): KAGVTQTPRYLIKTRGQQVTLSCSPISGHRSVSWYQQTPGQGLQFLFEYFSETQRNKGNFPGRFSGRQFSNSRSEMNVSTLELGDSALYLCASSLSGGSVTEAFFGQGTRLTVV.